The present TCR beta chain was sequenced within a study of CD8 T cells in ankylosing spondylitis. General observations from the study: Within matched ankylosing spondylitis synovial fluid, disease-linked clones were reportedly significantly enriched. Characteristic of ankylosing spondylitis blood, it appeared, was a TCR beta motif comprising about 8 highly homologous variants.

Using its own MiXCR run on the 5' RACE reads, TCRdb lists one record per CDR3 protein. The sample shows 250,000 to 350,000 distinct CDR3 sequences, about a fifth of them seen only once. This clonotype was seen a few times. What it recognizes is unknown. Germline V CDR1 and CDR2: SGHAT, FQNNGV. The V segment lost 5 bases and the J segment 3 bases; nucleotides outside the gene matches: 7. CDR3 length: 14 residues. V and J are TRBV11-2 and TRBJ2-7; 7 bases align to TRBD2. Sequenced input: blood, either unsorted or a sorted T cell fraction (not recorded which). The TCR sequence derives from a female donor with ankylosing spondylitis or in good health (not recorded which). In DNA form, the CDR3 reads TGTGCCAGCAGCACGACCGGGACTATCTACGAGCAGTACTTC. Residues: CASSTTGTIYEQYF.